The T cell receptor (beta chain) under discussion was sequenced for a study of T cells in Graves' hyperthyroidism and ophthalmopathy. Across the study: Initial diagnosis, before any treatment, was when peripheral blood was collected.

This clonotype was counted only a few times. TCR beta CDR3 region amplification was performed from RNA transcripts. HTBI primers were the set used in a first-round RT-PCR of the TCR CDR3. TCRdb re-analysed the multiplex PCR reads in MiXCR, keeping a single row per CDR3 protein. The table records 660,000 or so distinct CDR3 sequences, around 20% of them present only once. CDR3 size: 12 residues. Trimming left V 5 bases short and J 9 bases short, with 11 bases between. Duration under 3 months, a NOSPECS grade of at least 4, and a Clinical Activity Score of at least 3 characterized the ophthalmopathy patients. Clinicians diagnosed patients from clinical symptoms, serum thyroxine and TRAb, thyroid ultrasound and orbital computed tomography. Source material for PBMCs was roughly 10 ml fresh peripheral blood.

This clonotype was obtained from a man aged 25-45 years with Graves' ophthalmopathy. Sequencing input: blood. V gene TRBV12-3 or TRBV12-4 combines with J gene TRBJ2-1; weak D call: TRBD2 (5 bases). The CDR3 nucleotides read TGTGCCAGCAGTCGGGCGGGTCGTGAGCAGTTCTTC. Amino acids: CASSRAGREQFF.